A single sample gave rise to the 7 T cell receptor beta chains below, sequenced in a study of monozygotic twins with inflammatory bowel disease. TCRdb re-called the 5' RACE reads and shows each CDR3 protein once, DNA omitted. The listing contains around 380,000 distinct CDR3 sequences. The sample taken for sequencing was blood. The receptors were gathered from a human donor with ulcerative colitis or Crohn's disease, or a healthy co-twin of an affected twin (not recorded which).

The chain couples TRBV10-3 to TRBJ2-7. CDR1 is ENHRY and CDR2 is SYGVKD in the germline V gene. The CDR3 extends over 12 amino acids. The CDR3 region is CAISTATYEQYF.

The V and J genes are TRBV20-1 and TRBJ2-7; TCRdb's assignment of TRBD2 cannot be checked, as there is no DNA. The germline CDR1 and CDR2 sequences are DFQATT and SNEGSKA (reference sequence). The CDR3 runs 17 residues. The CDR3 protein is CSARGPPLGGRDHEQYF.

CDR3: CASSQDRASGQENTGELFF. The chain has TRBV4-1 and TRBJ2-2; the TCRdb D gene call, TRBD2, has no DNA to confirm it. This CDR3 has 19 residues. Germline CDR1 is MGHRA and CDR2 is YSYEKL.

The chain has TRBV7-2 and TRBJ2-1; TCRdb names TRBD2, which stays unverified in the absence of DNA. This CDR3 spans 15 amino acids. Germline CDR1 SGHTA, CDR2 FQGNSA. The CDR3 is CASSLTSGGANEQFF. Using reference TRBV7-2 and TRBJ2-1 for the parts outside the CDR3, the full variable domain is GAGVSQSPSNKVTEKGKDVELRCDPISGHTALYWYRQSLGQGLEFLIYFQGNSAPDKSGLPSDRFSAERTGGSVSTLTIQRTQQEDSAVYLCASSLTSGGANEQFFGPGTRLTVL.

This sequence joins TRBV4-2 and TRBJ2-3; TCRdb calls TRBD1, which cannot be checked without DNA. CDR1 is LGHNA and CDR2 is YNFKEQ in the germline V gene. This CDR3 spans 13 amino acids. CDR3 sequence reads: CASSPGVSDTQYF.

V and J are TRBV7-7 and TRBJ1-5. CDR1 SSHAT and CDR2 FNYEAQ come from the germline V gene (reference sequence). The CDR3 totals 15 residues. The CDR3 sequence is CASSLERVSNQPQHF.

The V call is TRBV28, the J call TRBJ2-5; there is no DNA to check the TCRdb D call of TRBD2. Germline values: CDR1 MDHEN, CDR2 SYDVKM. The CDR3 sequence is 18 residues long. The CDR3: CASSYRFRTSGLAATQYF.